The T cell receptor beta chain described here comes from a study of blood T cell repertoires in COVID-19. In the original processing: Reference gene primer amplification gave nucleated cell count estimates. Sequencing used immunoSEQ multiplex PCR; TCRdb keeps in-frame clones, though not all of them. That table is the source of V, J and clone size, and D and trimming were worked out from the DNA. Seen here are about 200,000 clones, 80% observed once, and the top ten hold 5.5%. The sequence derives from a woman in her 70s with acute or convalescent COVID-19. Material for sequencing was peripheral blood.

The CDR3: CASTGSSWRYGYTF. CDR3 in DNA: TGTGCCAGCACCGGGTCTTCATGGAGGTATGGCTACACCTTC. The J gene is TRBJ1-2, the V gene TRBV7-9; D gene uncertain. CDR3 length: 14 residues. With 7 bases removed from V and 5 bases from J, the gap between germline ends came to 17 bases. Germline values: CDR1 SEHNR, CDR2 FQNEAQ (reference sequence). The complete variable domain, with remaining parts taken from reference TRBV7-9 and TRBJ1-2, reads DTGVSQNPRHKITKRGQNVTFRCDPISEHNRLYWYRQTLGQGPEFLTYFQNEAQLEKSRLLSDRFSAERPKGSFSTLEIQRTEQGDSAMYLCASTGSSWRYGYTFGSGTRLTVV.